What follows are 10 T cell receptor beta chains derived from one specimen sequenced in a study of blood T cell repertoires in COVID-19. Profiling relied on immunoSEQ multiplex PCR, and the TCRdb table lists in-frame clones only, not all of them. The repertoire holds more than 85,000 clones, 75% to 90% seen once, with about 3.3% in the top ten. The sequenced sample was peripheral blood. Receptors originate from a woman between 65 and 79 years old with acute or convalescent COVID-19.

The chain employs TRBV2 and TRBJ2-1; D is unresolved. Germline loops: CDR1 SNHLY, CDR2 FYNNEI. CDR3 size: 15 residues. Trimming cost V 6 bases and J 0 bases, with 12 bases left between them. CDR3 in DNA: TGTGCCAGCAGCCTACTTTACAGCTCCTACAATGAGCAGTTCTTC. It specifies CASSLLYSSYNEQFF.

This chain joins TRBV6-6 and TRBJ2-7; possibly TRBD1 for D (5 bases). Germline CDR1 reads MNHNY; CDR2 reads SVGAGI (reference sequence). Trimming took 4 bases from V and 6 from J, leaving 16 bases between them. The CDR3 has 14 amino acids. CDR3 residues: CASSSDSWVGEQYF. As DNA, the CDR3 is TGTGCCAGCAGTTCTGACAGCTGGGTCGGCGAGCAGTACTTC.

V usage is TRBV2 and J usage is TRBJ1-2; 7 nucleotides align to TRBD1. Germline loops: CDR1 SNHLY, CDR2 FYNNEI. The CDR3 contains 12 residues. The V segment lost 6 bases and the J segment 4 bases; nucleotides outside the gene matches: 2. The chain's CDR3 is CASRGTAYGYTF. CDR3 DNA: TGTGCCAGCAGAGGGACAGCCTATGGCTACACCTTC.

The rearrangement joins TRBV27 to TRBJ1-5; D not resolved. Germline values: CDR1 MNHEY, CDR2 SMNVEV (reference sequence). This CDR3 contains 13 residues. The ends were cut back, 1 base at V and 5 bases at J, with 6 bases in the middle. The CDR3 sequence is CASSLYGDQPQHF. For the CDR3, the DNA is TGTGCCAGCAGTTTATATGGAGATCAGCCCCAGCATTTT.

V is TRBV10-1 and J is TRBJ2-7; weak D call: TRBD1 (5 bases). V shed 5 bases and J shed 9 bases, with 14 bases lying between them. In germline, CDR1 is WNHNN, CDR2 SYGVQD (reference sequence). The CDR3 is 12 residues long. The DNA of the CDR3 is TGCGCCAGCAGTCTCCCAGGGAACGGGCAGTACTTC. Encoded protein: CASSLPGNGQYF.

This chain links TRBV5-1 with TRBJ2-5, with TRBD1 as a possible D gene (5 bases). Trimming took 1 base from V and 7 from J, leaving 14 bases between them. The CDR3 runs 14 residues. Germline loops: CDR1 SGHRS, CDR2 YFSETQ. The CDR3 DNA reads TGCGCCAGCAGCTTGCAGGGTTCCGCCGGGACCCAGTACTTC. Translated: CASSLQGSAGTQYF.

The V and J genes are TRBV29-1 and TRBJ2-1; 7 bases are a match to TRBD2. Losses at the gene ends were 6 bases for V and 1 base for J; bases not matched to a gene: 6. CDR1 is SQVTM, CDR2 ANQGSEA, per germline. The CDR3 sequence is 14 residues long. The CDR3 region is CSVREGPSYNEQFF. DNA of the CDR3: TGCAGCGTGAGGGAGGGCCCGTCCTACAATGAGCAGTTCTTC.

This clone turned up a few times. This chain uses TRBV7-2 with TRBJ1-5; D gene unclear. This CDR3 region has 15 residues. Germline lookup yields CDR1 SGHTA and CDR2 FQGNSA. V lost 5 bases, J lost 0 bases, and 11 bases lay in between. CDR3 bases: TGTGCCAGCAGCCTAATGGGCGATAGCAATCAGCCCCAGCATTTT. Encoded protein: CASSLMGDSNQPQHF.

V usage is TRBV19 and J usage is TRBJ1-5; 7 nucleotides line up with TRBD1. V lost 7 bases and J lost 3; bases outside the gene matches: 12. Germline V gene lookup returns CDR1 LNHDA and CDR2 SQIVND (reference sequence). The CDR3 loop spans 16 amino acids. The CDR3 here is CASTTTGIFPNQPQHF. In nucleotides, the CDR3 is TGTGCCAGTACCACGACAGGGATCTTTCCCAATCAGCCCCAGCATTTT.

The CDR3 here is CASSRLAGGFSNTGELFF. CDR3 DNA sequence: TGTGCCAGCAGCCGGCTAGCGGGGGGTTTCTCGAACACCGGGGAGCTGTTTTTT. The chain joins TRBV3-1 (or the pseudogene TRBV3-2) to TRBJ2-2; 11 bases match TRBD2. V dropped 4 bases and J dropped 0; count of bases not matched to a gene: 7. The germline V gene has CDR1 LGHDT and CDR2 YNNKEL (reference sequence). The CDR3 sequence is 18 residues long.